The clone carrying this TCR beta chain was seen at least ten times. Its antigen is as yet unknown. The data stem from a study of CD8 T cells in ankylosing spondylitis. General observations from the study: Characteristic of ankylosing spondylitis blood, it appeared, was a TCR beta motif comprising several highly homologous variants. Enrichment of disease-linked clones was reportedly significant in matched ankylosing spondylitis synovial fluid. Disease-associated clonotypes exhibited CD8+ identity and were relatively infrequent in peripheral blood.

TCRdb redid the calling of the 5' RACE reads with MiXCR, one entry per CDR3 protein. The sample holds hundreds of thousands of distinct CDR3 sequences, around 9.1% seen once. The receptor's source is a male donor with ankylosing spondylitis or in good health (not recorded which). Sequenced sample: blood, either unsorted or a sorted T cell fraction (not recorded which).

In DNA form, the CDR3 reads TGCAGTGCGGACAGGGGAGACTCCTACGAGCAGTACTTC. Translating it yields CSADRGDSYEQYF. The chain couples TRBV20-1 to TRBJ2-7; 9 bases align to TRBD1. J gave up 0 bases and V 6 bases, and 3 bases lay outside the gene matches. CDR1 and CDR2 from the germline V gene are DFQATT and SNEGSKA (reference sequence). The CDR3 loop spans 13 amino acids.